This TCR beta chain was captured by sequencing in a study of blood T cell repertoires in COVID-19. Profiled with immunoSEQ multiplex PCR; TCRdb holds only in-frame clones, not every one. The sample includes over 150,000 clones, more than 75% of them seen just once. Germline V gives CDR1 MDHEN, CDR2 SYDVKM. V was clipped by 2 bases and J by 7 bases; unmatched bases: 3. This CDR3 contains 14 residues. The sequenced sample consisted of peripheral blood. J is TRBJ1-5 and V is TRBV28; TRBD1 matches 9 bases. The receptor comes from a woman aged 70 to 79 with COVID-19, enrolled during active disease. The CDR3, as DNA: TGTGCCAGCAGTTTAACAGGGGGCCGACAGCCCCAGCATTTT. Translation gives CASSLTGGRQPQHF.